These 16 T cell receptor beta chains came from one sample sequenced in a study of blood T cell repertoires in COVID-19. The data were produced by immunoSEQ multiplex PCR, yet TCRdb's version contains in-frame clones alone and is incomplete. The repertoire holds 250,000 to 350,000 clones, with about nine tenths as singletons. Sequenced sample: peripheral blood. These receptors all stem from a woman aged 30 to 39 with COVID-19, enrolled during active disease.

This clone was recorded only once. V is TRBV5-1 and J is TRBJ1-1; D perhaps matches TRBD1 (5 bases). The CDR3 runs 13 residues. The germline gives CDR1 SGHRS, CDR2 YFSETQ. V was pared by 5 bases and J by 0 bases, with 8 bases between. CDR3 protein: CASSPQVNTEAFF. In DNA form, the CDR3 reads TGCGCCAGCAGTCCACAGGTGAACACTGAAGCTTTCTTT.

The chain links TRBV5-5 to TRBJ2-2; perhaps TRBD1 as D (6 bases). Germline V CDR1 and CDR2: SGHKS, YYEKEE (reference sequence). This CDR3 is 15 amino acids long. The V end lost 2 bases, the J end lost 3 bases, and 11 bases lay between the germline ends. This CDR3 reads CASSFQGIYTGELFF. CDR3 nucleotides: TGTGCCAGCAGCTTTCAGGGGATCTACACCGGGGAGCTGTTTTTT.

The chain couples TRBV7-2 to TRBJ2-7, with a possible D match to TRBD1 (5 bases). The CDR3 has 13 residues. The V end lost 2 bases, the J end lost 2 bases, and 7 bases lay between the germline ends. Germline V gives CDR1 SGHTA, CDR2 FQGNSA. DNA of the CDR3: TGTGCCAGCAGCTTACCAGGGCCCTACGAGCAGTACTTC. It yields the protein CASSLPGPYEQYF.

The rearrangement links TRBV5-3 to TRBJ2-7; D gene uncertain. TRBV5-3 is filed as an ORF, its function uncertain. The V gene lost 0 bases and the J gene lost 2 bases, with 12 bases spanning the gap. The CDR3 totals 15 residues. CDR3 sequence: CARSLEVQTPYEQYF. The CDR3 DNA reads TGTGCCAGAAGCTTGGAGGTACAGACCCCCTACGAGCAGTACTTC.

This CDR3 is CASSQGREQYF. The CDR3 DNA reads TGTGCCAGCAGCCAAGGCAGGGAGCAGTACTTC. This chain joins TRBV3-1 (or the pseudogene TRBV3-2) and TRBJ2-7; D is ambiguous. Trimming shortened V by 1 base and J by 7 bases, and 5 bases separated the two germline ends. This CDR3 contains 11 residues. Germline CDR1 LGHDT, CDR2 YNNKEL (reference sequence).

This chain connects TRBV20-1 to TRBJ2-3; 7 bases fit TRBD1. Per the germline V gene, CDR1 is DFQATT and CDR2 is SNEGSKA (reference sequence). V lost 3 bases and J lost 5; bases outside the gene matches: 11. CDR3 size: 15 residues. CDR3 residues: CSASPSDRVEDTQYF. The CDR3 DNA reads as TGCAGTGCTAGTCCCTCAGACAGGGTCGAAGATACGCAGTATTTT.

The chain employs TRBV5-1 and TRBJ2-5, with TRBD1 identical over 7 bases. The CDR3 runs 16 residues. V shed 4 bases and J 7 bases; nucleotides not matched to a gene: 16. Germline V lookup: CDR1 SGHRS, CDR2 YFSETQ. The CDR3 coding sequence is TGCGCCAGCAGCCCGCAAGGGGGCTCCAACGACGGGACCCAGTACTTC. It translates to CASSPQGGSNDGTQYF.

The V gene is TRBV10-3, the J gene TRBJ2-3; maybe TRBD2 (5 bases). The germline V gene encodes CDR1 ENHRY and CDR2 SYGVKD. V lost 7 bases, J lost 5 bases, and 13 bases lay in between. The CDR3 runs 13 residues. In DNA form, the CDR3 reads TGTGCCATCACTAACGGGGTGGGAGATACGCAGTATTTT. It encodes CAITNGVGDTQYF.

The chain uses TRBV28 and TRBJ1-5; 7 nucleotides align to TRBD1. The germline gives CDR1 MDHEN, CDR2 SYDVKM. The length of the CDR3 is 16 residues. V gave up 3 bases and J gave up 5 bases; unmatched junction bases: 10. CDR3 nucleotides: TGTGCCAGCAGTTTGCCTAGGAGGGGGCGGGATCAGCCCCAGCATTTT. Its translation: CASSLPRRGRDQPQHF.

The J gene is TRBJ2-7, the V gene TRBV3-1 (or the pseudogene TRBV3-2), with 8 bases aligning to TRBD1. J gave up 6 bases and V 0 bases, and 13 bases lay outside the gene matches. This CDR3 has 17 amino acids. CDR1 and CDR2 (germline): LGHDT, YNNKEL (reference sequence). The CDR3 protein is CASSQDGAGTGFAEQYF. The CDR3 DNA follows: TGTGCCAGCAGCCAAGATGGGGCCGGGACAGGCTTCGCCGAGCAGTACTTC.

This clone is a singleton in its sample. The V call is TRBV30, the J call TRBJ2-1; 8 bases are shared with TRBD1. CDR3 length: 15 amino acids. J lost 5 bases, V lost 2 bases, and 8 bases had no gene match. Germline lookup yields CDR1 GTSNPN and CDR2 SVGIG (reference sequence). The chain's CDR3 is CAWSYPRQGNNEQFF. In nucleotides, the CDR3 is TGTGCCTGGAGTTATCCCCGACAGGGGAACAATGAGCAGTTCTTC. The whole variable domain, filled in from reference TRBV30 and TRBJ2-1, reads SQTIHQWPATLVQPVGSPLSLECTVEGTSNPNLYWYRQAAGRGLQLLFYSVGIGQISSEVPQNLSASRPQDRQFILSSKKLLLSDSGFYLCAWSYPRQGNNEQFFGPGTRLTVL.

The rearrangement uses TRBV19 and TRBJ1-5; D unresolved. The CDR3 totals 15 residues. CDR1 LNHDA and CDR2 SQIVND come from the germline V gene (reference sequence). Trimming pared 1 base from V and 1 base from J, leaving 8 bases between. CDR3: CASSIGASSNQPQHF. The CDR3, as DNA: TGTGCCAGTAGTATAGGGGCATCAAGCAATCAGCCCCAGCATTTT. Based on the CDR3 plus reference TRBV19 and TRBJ1-5, the full variable domain is DGGITQSPKYLFRKEGQNVTLSCEQNLNHDAMYWYRQDPGQGLRLIYYSQIVNDFQKGDIAEGYSVSREKKESFPLTVTSAQKNPTAFYLCASSIGASSNQPQHFGDGTRLSIL.

This chain uses TRBV19 with TRBJ1-5; 9 bases fit TRBD1. This CDR3 region has 15 residues. Germline-derived CDR1 and CDR2 are LNHDA and SQIVND (reference sequence). The trim removed 6 bases at V and 3 bases at J, leaving 6 bases unmatched. The CDR3 reads CASSPGQGPNQPQHF. The CDR3 bases are TGTGCCAGTAGCCCGGGACAGGGACCCAATCAGCCCCAGCATTTT.

The J gene is TRBJ1-6, the V gene TRBV2, with 11 bases lining up with TRBD1. Germline values: CDR1 SNHLY, CDR2 FYNNEI. The junction had 4 bases not matched to a gene; V was cut back by 3 bases and J by 6 bases. CDR3 length equals 16 residues. CDR3 region: CASSDGTGGFNSPLHF. In nucleotides, the CDR3 is TGTGCCAGCAGTGACGGGACAGGGGGTTTTAATTCACCCCTCCACTTT. Full variable domain (remainder filled in from reference TRBV2 and TRBJ1-6): EPEVTQTPSHQVTQMGQEVILRCVPISNHLYFYWYRQILGQKVEFLVSFYNNEISEKSEIFDDQFSVERPDGSNFTLKIRSTKLEDSAMYFCASSDGTGGFNSPLHFGNGTRLTVT.

The CDR3 is CASTSTVQANYGYTF. The CDR3 DNA sequence: TGTGCCAGCACTTCAACAGTTCAAGCTAACTATGGCTACACCTTC. The V gene is TRBV28, the J gene TRBJ1-2; no clear D. Germline-derived CDR1 and CDR2 are MDHEN and SYDVKM. V lost 7 bases to trimming and J lost 0 bases, with 15 bases between them. This CDR3 has 15 residues.

This clone was detected only once. V gene TRBV30 combines with J gene TRBJ2-4; TRBD2 agrees at 10 bases. Unmatched junction bases numbered 5, after V lost 8 bases and J lost 1 base. This CDR3 region has 14 residues. Germline V gene lookup returns CDR1 GTSNPN and CDR2 SVGIG (reference sequence). The CDR3 sequence: CALGTSAAKNIQYF. The CDR3 DNA sequence: TGTGCCCTAGGGACTAGCGCGGCCAAAAACATTCAGTACTTC.